Following are 16 T cell receptor beta chains from one sample sequenced in a study of cytomegalovirus exposure and HLA in healthy donors. Data came from immunoSEQ multiplex PCR; TCRdb stores just in-frame clones and leaves some out. The data contain 280,000 or so clones, 88% of them seen just once; the ten biggest clones take up approximately 0.95%. Sequencing was carried out using PBMCs. These receptor sequences come from a woman younger than 30 in good health and CMV-seronegative.

Points on this clone: Other DNA sequences within the sample encode an identical CDR3. The chain combines TRBV5-1 with TRBJ2-2, with a weak D call TRBD1 (5 bases). The CDR3 is 15 residues long. Trimming pared 0 bases from V and 3 bases from J, leaving 9 bases between. Germline lookup yields CDR1 SGHRS and CDR2 YFSETQ. CDR3 sequence (DNA): TGCGCCAGCAGCTTGGCCGCCAGGGACACCGGGGAGCTGTTTTTT. Encoded protein: CASSLAARDTGELFF.

J is TRBJ2-1 and V is TRBV28; tentatively, D is TRBD2 (6 bases). V lost 6 bases, J lost 5 bases, and 17 bases lay in between. CDR1 is MDHEN, CDR2 SYDVKM, per germline. The CDR3 is 15 amino acids. The chain's CDR3 is CASRLGGVQNNEQFF. CDR3 DNA sequence: TGTGCCAGCAGGTTAGGAGGGGTCCAAAACAATGAGCAGTTCTTC.

This sequence joins TRBV9 and TRBJ2-2, with D unclear. The CDR3 contains 12 residues. The germline V and J ends were trimmed by 0 bases and 5 bases, with 2 bases remaining between them. CDR1 and CDR2 (germline): SGDLS, YYNGEE. The CDR3 DNA follows: TGTGCCAGCAGCGTAGCTACCGGGGAGCTGTTTTTT. Translated: CASSVATGELFF.

The chain employs TRBV28 and TRBJ2-3; D uncertain. Germline-derived CDR1 and CDR2 are MDHEN and SYDVKM. V was shortened by 5 bases and J by 6 bases, with 9 bases between the two germline ends. This CDR3 comprises 12 residues. The CDR3 coding sequence is TGTGCCAGCAGTCCCCAGGTGGATACGCAGTATTTT. Its translation: CASSPQVDTQYF.

This chain links TRBV5-6 with TRBJ1-3; D not resolved. The germline V and J ends were trimmed by 4 bases and 0 bases, with 11 bases remaining between them. Germline V gene lookup returns CDR1 SGHDT and CDR2 YYEEEE. The CDR3 spans 15 residues. Here the CDR3 DNA reads TGTGCCAGCAGCCGAGGACTGCTCTCTGGAAACACCATATATTTT. Its translation is CASSRGLLSGNTIYF. The entire variable domain, with the rest obtained from reference TRBV5-6 and TRBJ1-3, is as follows: DAGVTQSPTHLIKTRGQQVTLRCSPKSGHDTVSWYQQALGQGPQFIFQYYEEEERQRGNFPDRFSGHQFPNYSSELNVNALLLGDSALYLCASSRGLLSGNTIYFGEGSWLTVV.

The chain is built from TRBV6-5 and TRBJ2-7; 9 nucleotides match TRBD2. The CDR3 covers 16 residues. With V trimmed by 4 bases and J by 4 bases, 11 bases remained unmatched. Germline CDR1 is MNHEY and CDR2 is SVGAGI. The CDR3: CASSLGVSGSQYEQYF. DNA for the CDR3: TGTGCCAGCAGTTTAGGGGTTAGCGGGAGTCAATACGAGCAGTACTTC.

This sequence joins TRBV10-3 and TRBJ1-3, with a weak D call TRBD1 (6 bases). Trimming left V 6 bases short and J 0 bases short, with 12 bases between. CDR3 size: 15 residues. CDR1 and CDR2 (germline): ENHRY, SYGVKD. CDR3 amino acids: CAIRRTAGSGNTIYF. In DNA, the CDR3 is TGTGCCATCAGAAGGACAGCCGGCTCTGGAAACACCATATATTTT.

This clone showed up just a few times. CDR3 amino acids: CASSPGTGMNTEAFF. CDR3 bases: TGTGCCAGCAGCCCCGGGACAGGGATGAACACTGAAGCTTTCTTT. This chain uses TRBV5-4 with TRBJ1-1; 9 bases line up with TRBD1. V lost 4 bases, J lost 0 bases, and 4 bases stayed unmatched. This CDR3 is 15 amino acids long. Germline CDR1 SGHNT, CDR2 YYREEE (reference sequence).

V is TRBV9 and J is TRBJ2-3; D is perhaps TRBD2 (6 bases). The CDR3 spans 15 residues. Germline CDR1 SGDLS, CDR2 YYNGEE. With 5 bases removed from V and 10 bases from J, the gap between germline ends came to 23 bases. The CDR3 nucleotides are TGTGCCAGCAGTCCTACTTTGACTAGTATGGAGGCGCAGTATTTT. Translation gives CASSPTLTSMEAQYF.

The gene calls are TRBV5-4 and TRBJ2-1, with 8 bases lining up with TRBD2. The CDR3 covers 15 residues. Germline V lookup: CDR1 SGHNT, CDR2 YYREEE (reference sequence). V trimming: 3 bases; J trimming: 3 bases; junction bases outside the gene matches: 5. The CDR3 loop reads CASSSPAGGYNEQFF. Written as DNA, the CDR3 is TGTGCCAGCAGCTCCCCCGCGGGGGGCTACAATGAGCAGTTCTTC.

This sequence joins TRBV5-1 and TRBJ1-1, with D perhaps TRBD1 (5 bases). CDR1 is SGHRS and CDR2 is YFSETQ in the germline V gene. Trimming removed 3 bases at V and 3 bases at J, with 15 bases between. CDR3 length: 15 residues. CDR3 sequence: CASSSLDTEYTEAFF. CDR3 DNA sequence: TGCGCCAGCAGCTCACTGGACACGGAATACACTGAAGCTTTCTTT.

J is TRBJ2-1 and V is TRBV7-8; 7 nucleotides match TRBD2. This CDR3 is 16 amino acids long. V shed 5 bases, J shed 1 base, and the junction held 8 bases outside the gene matches. The germline V gene encodes CDR1 SGHVS and CDR2 FQNEAQ. Here the CDR3 DNA reads TGTGCCAGCAGCCCAACCCCAGCGGGGTCCTACAATGAGCAGTTCTTC. As protein: CASSPTPAGSYNEQFF. Together with reference TRBV7-8 and TRBJ2-1, the CDR3 gives the full variable domain: GAGVSQSPRYKVAKRGQDVALRCDPISGHVSLFWYQQALGQGPEFLTYFQNEAQLDKSGLPSDRFFAERPEGSVSTLKIQRTQQEDSAVYLCASSPTPAGSYNEQFFGPGTRLTVL.

The chain employs TRBV7-9 and TRBJ1-1; 11 bases line up with TRBD1. The CDR3 is 16 residues long. With V trimmed by 5 bases and J by 5 bases, 10 bases remained unmatched. Germline loops: CDR1 SEHNR, CDR2 FQNEAQ (reference sequence). As DNA, the CDR3 is TGTGCCAGCAGCCGTCGGTGGGACAGGGGGGGAACTGAAGCTTTCTTT. It specifies CASSRRWDRGGTEAFF. The full variable domain, its missing parts supplied by reference TRBV7-9 and TRBJ1-1, is DTGVSQNPRHKITKRGQNVTFRCDPISEHNRLYWYRQTLGQGPEFLTYFQNEAQLEKSRLLSDRFSAERPKGSFSTLEIQRTEQGDSAMYLCASSRRWDRGGTEAFFGQGTRLTVV.

The chain employs TRBV28 and TRBJ2-4; D is perhaps TRBD1 (7 bases). This CDR3 has 15 residues. The V and J ends lost 5 bases and 2 bases respectively, with 13 bases between them. Germline V gives CDR1 MDHEN, CDR2 SYDVKM. CDR3 DNA: TGTGCCAGCAGTCGACAGGGACTGACCAAAAACATTCAGTACTTC. Translating it yields CASSRQGLTKNIQYF.

V usage is TRBV7-8 and J usage is TRBJ2-1; possibly TRBD2 for D (6 bases). CDR1 is SGHVS and CDR2 is FQNEAQ in the germline V gene. The ends were cut back, 4 bases at V and 7 bases at J, with 14 bases in the middle. There are 14 residues in the CDR3. The CDR3 region is CASSSPWGDNEQFF. CDR3 in DNA: TGTGCCAGCAGCTCCCCGTGGGGGGATAATGAGCAGTTCTTC. Together with reference TRBV7-8 and TRBJ2-1, the CDR3 gives the full variable domain: GAGVSQSPRYKVAKRGQDVALRCDPISGHVSLFWYQQALGQGPEFLTYFQNEAQLDKSGLPSDRFFAERPEGSVSTLKIQRTQQEDSAVYLCASSSPWGDNEQFFGPGTRLTVL.

This clone has a single count. The chain employs TRBV27 and TRBJ2-7; 14 nucleotides line up with TRBD2. V lost 6 bases, J lost 6 bases, and 25 bases stayed unmatched. Looked up from germline, CDR1 is MNHEY and CDR2 is SMNVEV (reference sequence). CDR3 length: 21 amino acids. The CDR3 here is CASSLIGDGTSGGRGNGEQYF. The CDR3 DNA reads TGTGCCAGCAGCCTTATCGGTGATGGGACTAGCGGGGGCCGTGGGAACGGCGAGCAGTACTTC.